A selection of T cell receptor beta chains follows, all from one sample in a study of cytomegalovirus exposure and HLA in healthy donors. Sequencing was performed with immunoSEQ multiplex PCR; in TCRdb, only in-frame clones are kept and a portion is missing. The table records approximately 40,000 clones, about 66% of them present only once. What was sequenced was PBMCs. Source of these receptors: a man in his fifties or sixties in good health and CMV-seropositive. Both conserved end residues are part of each CDR3. The D gene is left open where the match is weak. Rows may omit the clone size; those that give it use once, few, many or a size class.

V: TRBV6-4
size: .
J: TRBJ2-3
D: TRBD1
DNA: TGTGCCAGCAGTGACTCTCCGGGACAGGGTTCAGATACGCAGTATTTT
CDR3: CASSDSPGQGSDTQYF

V: TRBV6-5
size: .
J: TRBJ2-7
D: .
DNA: TGTGCCAGCCGAAGTGGGGCTGTTGACTCCTACGAGCAGTACTTC
CDR3: CASRSGAVDSYEQYF

V: TRBV7-8
size: once
J: TRBJ1-5
D: .
DNA: TGTGCCAGCAGCTTAGCCGGAGGCGCGAGCAATCAGCCCCAGCATTTT
CDR3: CASSLAGGASNQPQHF

V: TRBV2
size: few
J: TRBJ1-4
D: .
DNA: TGTGCCAGCAGCAACGACGGAGACGAAAAACTGTTTTTT
CDR3: CASSNDGDEKLFF

V: TRBV5-4
size: few
J: TRBJ2-7
D: TRBD2
DNA: TGTGCCAGCAGCAAGGGACTAGCGGGGGATACCGAGCAGTACTTC
CDR3: CASSKGLAGDTEQYF

V: TRBV11-2
size: .
J: TRBJ2-1
D: TRBD2
DNA: TGTGCCAGCAGCTCGACTAGCGGGGGGACCAATGAGCAGTTCTTC
CDR3: CASSSTSGGTNEQFF

V: TRBV4-3
size: .
J: TRBJ1-3
D: .
DNA: TGCGCCAGCAGCCAAGATCGGGAGAACACCATATATTTT
CDR3: CASSQDRENTIYF

V: TRBV5-8
size: .
J: TRBJ1-6
D: TRBD1
DNA: TGTGCCAGCAGCCCCGGGACAGGGGAATATTCACCCCTCCACTTT
CDR3: CASSPGTGEYSPLHF

V: TRBV6-5
size: .
J: TRBJ2-1
D: TRBD2
DNA: TGTGCCAGCAGCCCTCTAGGCGGGGGGGCAAATGAGCAGTTCTTC
CDR3: CASSPLGGGANEQFF

V: TRBV6-5
size: .
J: TRBJ1-1
D: TRBD1
DNA: TGTGCCAGCAGAGGGGGCGGGACTGAAGCTTTCTTT
CDR3: CASRGGGTEAFF

V: TRBV7-8
size: .
J: TRBJ2-1
D: .
DNA: TGTGCCAGCAGCTCGTCACCGAGCTCCTACAATGAGCAGTTCTTC
CDR3: CASSSSPSSYNEQFF

V: TRBV5-1
size: .
J: TRBJ1-2
D: TRBD1
DNA: TGCGCCAGCAGCTCCGGGACAGGGACCTATGGCTACACCTTC
CDR3: CASSSGTGTYGYTF

V: TRBV4-1
size: .
J: TRBJ2-1
D: TRBD1
DNA: TGCGCCAGCAGCCCGGGACAGGGGGCTGTATATGAGCAGTTCTTC
CDR3: CASSPGQGAVYEQFF

V: TRBV5-6
size: .
J: TRBJ1-3
D: .
DNA: TGTGCCAGCAGCTTAAGCTCCGCGAACACCATATATTTT
CDR3: CASSLSSANTIYF

V: TRBV25-1
size: once
J: TRBJ2-3
D: .
DNA: TGTGCCAGCAGTGATGCGGGCACAGATACGCAGTATTTT
CDR3: CASSDAGTDTQYF

V: TRBV19
size: few
J: TRBJ2-5
D: TRBD2
DNA: TGTGCCAGTAGCCGGGGGGGAGCGGGAGAGACCCAGTACTTC
CDR3: CASSRGGAGETQYF

V: TRBV7-9
size: .
J: TRBJ2-5
D: .
DNA: TGTGCCAGCAGCCCAGTCGCCTTTCAAGAGACCCAGTACTTC
CDR3: CASSPVAFQETQYF

V: TRBV2
size: .
J: TRBJ2-2
D: TRBD1
DNA: TGTGCCAGCAGGAAAACAGGGGTCAACACCGGGGAGCTGTTTTTT
CDR3: CASRKTGVNTGELFF

V: TRBV2
size: .
J: TRBJ1-1
D: TRBD1
DNA: TGTGCCAGCAGGGGGACAGGGATGGTCACTGAAGCTTTCTTT
CDR3: CASRGTGMVTEAFF

V: TRBV12-5
size: .
J: TRBJ2-7
D: .
DNA: TGTGCTAGTGGTCCGCGAACAGCCCCCTACGAGCAGTACTTC
CDR3: CASGPRTAPYEQYF

V: TRBV19
size: .
J: TRBJ1-5
D: .
DNA: TGTGCCAGTAGTACCGCCCCCCGAGGTCAGCCCCAGCATTTT
CDR3: CASSTAPRGQPQHF

V: TRBV2
size: few
J: TRBJ1-1
D: TRBD1
DNA: TGTGCCAGCAGGGGACAGTGGAACACTGAAGCTTTCTTT
CDR3: CASRGQWNTEAFF

V: TRBV7-2
size: .
J: TRBJ1-5
D: .
DNA: TGTGCCAGCAGCTCCCGTAGGGGGAGCAATCAGCCCCAGCATTTT
CDR3: CASSSRRGSNQPQHF

V: TRBV7-2
size: .
J: TRBJ2-5
D: TRBD1
DNA: TGTGCCAGCAGGGAAGGGGGCGGTGGTTTAGGGACCCAGTACTTC
CDR3: CASREGGGGLGTQYF

V: TRBV19
size: .
J: TRBJ1-3
D: .
DNA: TGTGCCAGTAGCAATGGACTGATCTCTGGAAACACCATATATTTT
CDR3: CASSNGLISGNTIYF

V: TRBV5-4
size: .
J: TRBJ2-5
D: TRBD2
DNA: TGTGCCAGCACCCCCCGAGTTTCTGGGGGGGGACAAGAGACCCAGTACTTC
CDR3: CASTPRVSGGGQETQYF

V: TRBV6-5
size: .
J: TRBJ1-2
D: .
DNA: TGTGCCAGCAGTTACGGGGGGGGTGGCTACACCTTC
CDR3: CASSYGGGGYTF

V: TRBV27
size: once
J: TRBJ2-7
D: .
DNA: TGTGCCAGCAACCCTACAGGGATAACCTACGAGCAGTACTTC
CDR3: CASNPTGITYEQYF

V: TRBV10-1
size: .
J: TRBJ1-1
D: .
DNA: TGCGCCAGCAGCAATAGTAAGACGGGGAACACTGAAGCTTTCTTT
CDR3: CASSNSKTGNTEAFF

V: TRBV2
size: once
J: TRBJ1-1
D: .
DNA: TGTGCCAGCAGTCTGTCGGAGGGGAACACTGAAGCTTTCTTT
CDR3: CASSLSEGNTEAFF

V: TRBV27
size: .
J: TRBJ2-4
D: .
DNA: TGTGCCAGCAGTTTCGGGTCCAAAAACATTCAGTACTTC
CDR3: CASSFGSKNIQYF

V: TRBV7-9
size: .
J: TRBJ2-7
D: TRBD1
DNA: TGTGCCAGCAGCCCTGGGGGACAGTACGAGCAGTACTTC
CDR3: CASSPGGQYEQYF

V: TRBV5-1
size: .
J: TRBJ1-1
D: .
DNA: TGCGCCAGCAGCTTACAACCGAACACTGAAGCTTTCTTT
CDR3: CASSLQPNTEAFF

V: TRBV19
size: few
J: TRBJ1-2
D: TRBD1
DNA: TGTGCCAGTCTACAAACCGACAGGGACGGCTACACCTTC
CDR3: CASLQTDRDGYTF

V: TRBV6-1
size: .
J: TRBJ2-5
D: .
DNA: TGTGCCAGCAGTTATACAGGGAAGGAGACCCAGTACTTC
CDR3: CASSYTGKETQYF

V: TRBV2
size: .
J: TRBJ1-1
D: .
DNA: TGTGCCAGCACTCGGGGACTAAACACTGAAGCTTTCTTT
CDR3: CASTRGLNTEAFF

V: TRBV11-2
size: once
J: TRBJ2-3
D: .
DNA: TGTGCCAGCAGCTTAGATCCGAGCACAGATACGCAGTATTTT
CDR3: CASSLDPSTDTQYF

V: TRBV6-6
size: .
J: TRBJ1-5
D: .
DNA: TGTGCCAGCAGTTACTCGGGAGGGCAACAGCCCCAGCATTTT
CDR3: CASSYSGGQQPQHF

V: TRBV10-3
size: .
J: TRBJ2-1
D: .
DNA: TGTGCCATCAGTGAGCGAGACAACTCCTACAATGAGCAGTTCTTC
CDR3: CAISERDNSYNEQFF

V: TRBV2
size: .
J: TRBJ1-2
D: TRBD1
DNA: TGTGCCAGCAGTGACAGGGGGCCGGAAGGCTACACCTTC
CDR3: CASSDRGPEGYTF

V: TRBV4-1
size: once
J: TRBJ2-1
D: TRBD2
DNA: TGCGCCAGCAGCGCGACGGGTAGCGGGGATTCCTACAATGAGCAGTTCTTC
CDR3: CASSATGSGDSYNEQFF

V: TRBV19
size: .
J: TRBJ1-1
D: .
DNA: TGTGCCAGTAGTATTCGGGGGGACGGTGGCACTGAAGCTTTCTTT
CDR3: CASSIRGDGGTEAFF

V: TRBV18
size: .
J: TRBJ1-1
D: .
DNA: TGTGCCAGCTCACCGGAGGGATTGAACACTGAAGCTTTCTTT
CDR3: CASSPEGLNTEAFF

V: TRBV2
size: few
J: TRBJ2-3
D: .
DNA: TGTGCCAGCAAGTCGGCCAGGGAAGATACGCAGTATTTT
CDR3: CASKSAREDTQYF

V: TRBV14
size: few
J: TRBJ2-5
D: .
DNA: TGTGCCAGCAGCCAAGACTCGAGTCCCTTCCACTTC
CDR3: CASSQDSSPFHF

V: TRBV30
size: .
J: TRBJ1-4
D: .
DNA: TGTGCCTGGAGCTCCAGTGAAAAACTGTTTTTT
CDR3: CAWSSSEKLFF

V: TRBV19
size: .
J: TRBJ2-5
D: TRBD2
DNA: TGTGCCAGTGATTCCGGGGGGGCAGAGACCCAGTACTTC
CDR3: CASDSGGAETQYF

V: TRBV10-3
size: .
J: TRBJ1-5
D: TRBD1
DNA: TGTGCCATCAGTGAGTCTGGGGCGGGACAGCTTAATCAGCCCCAGCATTTT
CDR3: CAISESGAGQLNQPQHF